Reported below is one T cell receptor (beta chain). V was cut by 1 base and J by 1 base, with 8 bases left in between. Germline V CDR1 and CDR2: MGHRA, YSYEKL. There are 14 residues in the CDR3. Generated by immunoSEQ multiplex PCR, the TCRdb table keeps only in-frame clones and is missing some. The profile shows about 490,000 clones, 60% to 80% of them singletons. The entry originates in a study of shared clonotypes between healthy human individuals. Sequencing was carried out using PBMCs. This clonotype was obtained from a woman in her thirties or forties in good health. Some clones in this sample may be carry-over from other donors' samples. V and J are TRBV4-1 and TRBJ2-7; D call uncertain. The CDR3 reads CASSQVFSSYEQYF. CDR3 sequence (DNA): TGCGCCAGCAGCCAAGTCTTCAGTTCCTACGAGCAGTACTTC.